A single sample is the source of the 16 T cell receptor beta chains below, sequenced in a study of T cell clonality in common variable immunodeficiency. No antigen has been identified for these receptors. The table came from immunoSEQ multiplex PCR; TCRdb's copy has only in-frame clones and leaves some out. Sampling found under 25,000 clones, none seen once. Overall study findings and caveats: Fewer deletions and N-nucleotide insertions were reportedly seen in common variable immunodeficiency TCR beta sequences.

Source material: peripheral blood mononuclear cells. Receptors were obtained from a human donor with common variable immunodeficiency.

Turning to this clone: The DNA ends 3 residues before the CDR3 does, and the rest of the CDR3 is filled in from the germline J gene. This chain uses TRBV7-1 with TRBJ1-5; TRBD1 is a possible D gene (5 bases). TRBV7-1 is an open reading frame whose function is uncertain. CDR3 length: 20 amino acids. V gave up 2 bases and J gave up 2 bases, with 25 bases separating them. CDR3 DNA (partial): TGTGCCAGCAGCTCAAAGGCTTTATCAGGGTCGCAGGTCGGCAATCAGCCC. This codes for CASSSKALSGSQVGNQP. The complete CDR3 sequence is CASSSKALSGSQVGNQPQHF.

On this clone itself: From the germline J gene comes the end of the CDR3, since the read stops 3 residues before it. V is TRBV5-5 and J is TRBJ1-2, with D possibly matching TRBD1 (5 bases). Germline V gives CDR1 SGHKS, CDR2 YYEKEE (reference sequence). This CDR3 has 14 amino acids. The DNA read from the CDR3 is TGTGCCAGCAGCTTGGCCGGGGGGTCTTTCGGC. Its protein product is CASSLAGGSFG. The whole CDR3 sequence reads CASSLAGGSFGYTF.

This clone was counted between two and nine times. Read coverage stops 3 residues before the CDR3 terminus; the germline J gene supplies the remainder. The V call is TRBV11-2, the J call TRBJ2-1; TRBD2 matches at 7 bases. Germline V gives CDR1 SGHAT, CDR2 FQNNGV. With 0 bases clipped from V and 9 bases from J, the junction kept 2 bases outside the gene matches. The CDR3 is made up of 13 amino acids. Incomplete CDR3 DNA: TGTGCCAGCAGCTTAGATCCGGGGGGTGAG. Its translation: CASSLDPGGE. The CDR3, in full, reads CASSLDPGGEQFF.

This clone appeared a few times. The read is 3 residues too short to cover the CDR3 end, so that end is filled in from the germline J gene. The chain recombines TRBV11-2 with TRBJ1-4; 10 bases fit TRBD1. The length of the CDR3 is 14 residues. The germline V gene encodes CDR1 SGHAT and CDR2 FQNNGV. The J segment lost 8 bases and the V segment lost 5 bases, leaving 5 bases of the junction unmatched. The DNA read from the CDR3 is TGTGCCAGCAGCAAGGACAGGGGGTACGAAAAA. It yields the protein CASSKDRGYEK. The whole CDR3 is CASSKDRGYEKLFF.

In its sample, this clone was seen many times. With the read ending 3 residues before the CDR3 end, the germline J gene is used to fill in that end. The rearrangement joins TRBV29-1 to TRBJ2-3, with D possibly matching TRBD2 (6 bases). The CDR3 runs to 16 residues. The germline CDR1 and CDR2 sequences are SQVTM and ANQGSEA. Trimming stripped 0 bases from V and 0 bases from J, with 13 bases between. The CDR3 protein is CSVEERERVSTDTQYF. The sequenced CDR3 bases are TGCAGCGTTGAAGAGAGGGAGCGGGTTAGCACAGATACG.

This clone was seen a few times. The read ends 3 residues shy of where the CDR3 ends; the end is completed using the germline J gene. The chain recombines TRBV30 with TRBJ2-7; TRBD2 agrees at 11 bases. After removal of 3 bases from V and 3 bases from J, the junction contained 7 bases not matched to a gene. Per germline, CDR1 GTSNPN and CDR2 SVGIG (reference sequence). CDR3 length equals 15 residues. The covered CDR3 bases are TGTGCCTGGAGATCCTCAACTAGCGGGGGCTACGAG. Translated: CAWRSSTSGGYE. The CDR3 as a whole reads CAWRSSTSGGYEQYF.

This clone was found many times. Read data end 3 residues before the CDR3 end; the end is taken from the germline J gene. The V call is TRBV7-8, the J call TRBJ2-5, with TRBD2 identical over 7 bases. Trimming took 5 bases from V and 4 from J; bases not matched to a gene: 4. The germline gives CDR1 SGHVS, CDR2 FQNEAQ. This CDR3 region has 13 residues. The sequenced CDR3 bases are TGTGCCAGCAGCCGCAGGGAGGGAGAGACC. Amino acids: CASSRREGET. The full CDR3 protein is CASSRREGETQYF. The variable domain in full, with the rest retrieved from reference TRBV7-8 and TRBJ2-5, is GAGVSQSPRYKVAKRGQDVALRCDPISGHVSLFWYQQALGQGPEFLTYFQNEAQLDKSGLPSDRFFAERPEGSVSTLKIQRTQQEDSAVYLCASSRREGETQYFGPGTRLLVL.

This clone was recorded many times. From the germline J gene comes the end of the CDR3, since the read stops 3 residues before it. The rearrangement joins TRBV14 to TRBJ2-3, with D possibly TRBD2 on 5 matching bases. Trimming took off 0 bases at V and 7 bases at J, with 14 bases between the two ends. Germline CDR1 reads SGHDN; CDR2 reads FVKESK. This CDR3 has 15 residues. Incomplete CDR3 DNA: TGTGCCAGCAGCCAAGATCCTAGGCTAGCTAATACG. This encodes CASSQDPRLANT. The whole CDR3 protein is CASSQDPRLANTQYF.

Note on this clone: The read stops 3 residues short of the end of the CDR3; the missing end is completed from the germline J gene. The rearrangement links TRBV19 to TRBJ1-5; TRBD1 is a possible D gene (5 bases). Trimming shortened V by 1 base and J by 7 bases, and 14 bases separated the two germline ends. Germline V lookup: CDR1 LNHDA, CDR2 SQIVND (reference sequence). The CDR3 has 15 residues. Incomplete CDR3 DNA: TGTGCCAGTAGTATAGGGGGGGAAAGTCGCCAGCCC. Amino acid sequence: CASSIGGESRQP. The whole CDR3 is CASSIGGESRQPQHF.

On this clone itself: Read coverage stops 3 residues before the CDR3 terminus; the germline J gene supplies the remainder. The genes are TRBV29-1 and TRBJ2-3, with TRBD1 matching 8 bases. The CDR3 covers 13 residues. The ends lost 2 bases at V and 5 bases at J; junction bases unmatched: 3. Germline V gene lookup returns CDR1 SQVTM and CDR2 ANQGSEA. CDR3 DNA, as far as it was read: TGCAGCGTTGAATACAGGGGGAGAGATACG. Translation: CSVEYRGRDT. The whole CDR3 region reads CSVEYRGRDTQYF.

This clone was counted only a few times. The read is 3 residues too short to cover the CDR3 end, so that end is filled in from the germline J gene. This chain connects TRBV6-1 to TRBJ1-5; D unclear. Per the germline V gene, CDR1 is MNHNS and CDR2 is SASEGT. The CDR3 runs to 14 residues. V lost 4 bases, J lost 0 bases, and 7 bases lay in between. CDR3: CASSGGYSNQPQHF. The part of the CDR3 DNA that was read is TGTGCCAGCAGTGGCGGTTATAGCAATCAGCCC.

This clone was detected many times. The missing CDR3 end, 3 residues past where the read stops, is filled in from the germline J gene. The rearrangement joins TRBV2 to TRBJ1-2, with 8 bases matching TRBD1. The germline V gene encodes CDR1 SNHLY and CDR2 FYNNEI. This CDR3 is built from 14 residues. V dropped 3 bases and J dropped 7; count of bases not matched to a gene: 7. The CDR3: CASSDTGGAGGYTF. The CDR3 DNA, read in part, is TGTGCCAGCAGTGATACAGGGGGGGCAGGTGGC.

About this clone: The CDR3 extends 3 residues past the end of the read, so its final part is completed from the germline J gene. The V gene is TRBV5-1, the J gene TRBJ2-7, with 7 bases lining up with TRBD1. Losses at the gene ends were 0 bases for V and 6 bases for J; bases not matched to a gene: 9. Germline CDR1 is SGHRS and CDR2 is YFSETQ. This CDR3 region has 15 residues. CDR3 amino acids: CASSLERQGASEQYF. CDR3 DNA (partial): TGCGCCAGCAGCTTGGAGCGACAGGGAGCTAGCGAG.

There are a few counts of this clone. The sequenced fragment ends 3 residues before the CDR3 boundary, so the rest is inferred from the germline J gene. The chain links TRBV19 to TRBJ2-2; TRBD1 matches at 8 bases. The CDR3 is 14 amino acids. Trimming took 6 bases from V and 6 from J; bases not matched to a gene: 6. Germline CDR1 reads LNHDA; CDR2 reads SQIVND (reference sequence). CDR3 sequence reads: CASRTDRAAGELFF. The covered CDR3 bases are TGTGCCAGTAGGACGGACAGGGCGGCCGGGGAG.

About this clone itself: The missing CDR3 end, 3 residues past where the read stops, is filled in from the germline J gene. The rearrangement uses TRBV6-2 or TRBV6-3 and TRBJ2-7, with a possible D match to TRBD2 (5 bases). V was clipped by 8 bases and J by 6 bases, with 17 bases between them. The CDR3 runs 13 residues. The germline gives CDR1 MNHEY, CDR2 SVGEGT. CDR3 bases read: TGTGCCAGCCGCCCCCCGGGGAAGAGCGAG. This encodes CASRPPGKSE. The full CDR3 sequence reads CASRPPGKSEQYF.

This clone occurred many times. The CDR3 extends 3 residues past the end of the read, so its final part is completed from the germline J gene. This sequence joins TRBV28 and TRBJ2-7, with 7 bases matching TRBD1. Trimming cost V 3 bases and J 4 bases; bases outside gene matches: 9. The CDR3 is 15 residues long. CDR1 and CDR2 (germline): MDHEN, SYDVKM. The sequenced part of the CDR3 DNA is TGTGCCAGCAGTTTCCCCTCCCGGGACAGTTACGAG. It translates to CASSFPSRDSYE. The full CDR3 reads CASSFPSRDSYEQYF.